These T cell receptor beta chains were read from a single sample in a study of blood T cell repertoires in COVID-19. TCRdb's copy holds only in-frame clones and misses some; the assay was immunoSEQ multiplex PCR. The profile shows some 250,000 clones, around 84% of them singletons. The specimen sequenced was peripheral blood. The receptors derive from a woman between 18 and 29 years old with acute or convalescent COVID-19. The CDR3 runs from the conserved cysteine through the conserved F or W. A D gene is named only where the DNA matches it firmly. Clone size appears in some rows only: once, few, many, or a class for an expanded clone.

clone_size	v_call	j_call	d_call	cdr3_nt	cdr3_aa
NA	TRBV28	TRBJ1-6	NA	TGTGCCAGCAGTTTATATGTTGCGGGGGCACCGAATAATTCACCCCTCCACTTT	CASSLYVAGAPNNSPLHF
NA	TRBV4-3	TRBJ1-2	TRBD1	TGCGCCAGCAGCCAAGGCGGGACAGGGGACGGCTACACCTTC	CASSQGGTGDGYTF
NA	TRBV6-5	TRBJ2-7	TRBD1	TGTGCCAGCAGTTACTCGACAGGGGCCCGACTCTACGAGCAGTACTTC	CASSYSTGARLYEQYF
few	TRBV3-1/TRBV3-2	TRBJ2-1	TRBD2	TGTGCCAGCAGCCAAGGGGGAGGGCCTTACAATGAGCAGTTCTTC	CASSQGGGPYNEQFF
NA	TRBV7-2	TRBJ1-2	NA	TGTGCCAGCAGCTTAAATTCAGGGGTCTATGGCTACACCTTC	CASSLNSGVYGYTF
NA	TRBV5-4	TRBJ1-2	NA	TGTGCCAGCAGCTTGGGGGACGACAGGCCCTATGGCTACACCTTC	CASSLGDDRPYGYTF
NA	TRBV7-9	TRBJ2-3	TRBD2	TGTGCCAGCAGCTTAGACCTCGCGGGAGGGAATACGCAGTATTTT	CASSLDLAGGNTQYF
NA	TRBV5-3	TRBJ1-5	NA	TGTGCCAGAAGCTTGCGGGGTTGCAATCAGCCCCAGCATTTT	CARSLRGCNQPQHF
few	TRBV19	TRBJ1-2	NA	TGTGCCAGTAGTACTTCAGGGGTAACTAACTATGGCTACACCTTC	CASSTSGVTNYGYTF
NA	TRBV27	TRBJ2-6	NA	TGTGCCAGCAGGAGGGGGGGTTCTGGGGCCAACGTCCTGACTTTC	CASRRGGSGANVLTF
NA	TRBV9	TRBJ2-5	NA	TGTGCCAGCAGCGTACAGCCTAGGGGTCCCGAGACCCAGTACTTC	CASSVQPRGPETQYF
NA	TRBV15	TRBJ2-1	NA	TGTGCCACCAGCAGAGAGTGGGCCGGTGAGCAGTTCTTC	CATSREWAGEQFF
NA	TRBV6-5	TRBJ2-7	NA	TGTGCCAGCAGTTACGTAGGCAGGCTTGGGGAGCAGTACTTC	CASSYVGRLGEQYF
NA	TRBV7-2	TRBJ1-2	NA	TGTGCCAGCAGCTTATCGGTCTCGATACCGTATGGCTACACCTTC	CASSLSVSIPYGYTF
NA	TRBV19	TRBJ1-2	NA	TGTGCCAGTGTTAGCCCAGGGCTAAACTATGGCTACACCTTC	CASVSPGLNYGYTF
NA	TRBV7-9	TRBJ1-1	NA	TGTGCCAGCAGCTTAGGGGCACGGAACACTGAAGCTTTCTTT	CASSLGARNTEAFF
NA	TRBV7-9	TRBJ2-2	TRBD1	TGTGCCAGCAGCCTGTACAGGGGCGGAACCGGGGAGCTGTTTTTT	CASSLYRGGTGELFF
NA	TRBV5-6	TRBJ2-7	NA	TGTGCCAGCAGCTTGGGGGGAGTAAGGTACGAGCAGTACTTC	CASSLGGVRYEQYF
NA	TRBV6-5	TRBJ2-7	NA	TGTGCCAGCCGCAGTGGAGGGGCGAATACCTACGAGCAGTACTTC	CASRSGGANTYEQYF
NA	TRBV9	TRBJ2-2	NA	TGTGCCAGCAGCGCCACAGGGTTGGGGACCGGGGAGCTGTTTTTT	CASSATGLGTGELFF
NA	TRBV9	TRBJ2-7	NA	TGTGCCAGCAGCCCCTCCCACAAGAACGAGCAGTACTTC	CASSPSHKNEQYF
NA	TRBV3-1/TRBV3-2	TRBJ2-5	NA	TGTGCCAGCAGCCAAGATGGTGTCAGGGGTCGGCAAGAGACCCAGTACTTC	CASSQDGVRGRQETQYF